Included here is one T cell receptor (beta chain) sequence, with context. Its antigen is not known. Libraries were prepared by immunoSEQ multiplex PCR; TCRdb keeps only in-frame clonotypes and omits some of them. The sample lists roughly 47,000 clones; around 89% were seen once. The sample belongs to a study of OX40 agonist ivuxolimab in advanced cancers. Study-level background: Three patients responded partially, comprising one with hepatocellular carcinoma and two with cutaneous melanoma. Notes on the study in general: Clonal expansion was seen in CD4+ and CD8+ blood T cells by week 6 at 0.1 to 3.0 mg/kg. Which antigen the expanded peripheral T cells recognized is unknown.

Anyone with autoimmune disease history or systemic immunosuppression was excluded. The CDR3 contains 17 residues. V dropped 1 base and J dropped 3; count of bases not matched to a gene: 7. Germline V gives CDR1 SEHNR, CDR2 FQNEAQ (reference sequence). The receptor's source is an adult with an advanced solid tumor such as melanoma, head and neck, liver or kidney cancer. The chain couples TRBV7-9 to TRBJ2-3, with TRBD2 matching 10 bases. Sequenced here: CD4+ or CD8+ T cells sorted from blood, sampled in a trial of the OX40 agonist ivuxolimab. CDR3 in DNA: TGTGCCAGCAGCTTAGGGAGGAGCGGGGGGGCAACAGATACGCAGTATTTT. Translated: CASSLGRSGGATDTQYF.